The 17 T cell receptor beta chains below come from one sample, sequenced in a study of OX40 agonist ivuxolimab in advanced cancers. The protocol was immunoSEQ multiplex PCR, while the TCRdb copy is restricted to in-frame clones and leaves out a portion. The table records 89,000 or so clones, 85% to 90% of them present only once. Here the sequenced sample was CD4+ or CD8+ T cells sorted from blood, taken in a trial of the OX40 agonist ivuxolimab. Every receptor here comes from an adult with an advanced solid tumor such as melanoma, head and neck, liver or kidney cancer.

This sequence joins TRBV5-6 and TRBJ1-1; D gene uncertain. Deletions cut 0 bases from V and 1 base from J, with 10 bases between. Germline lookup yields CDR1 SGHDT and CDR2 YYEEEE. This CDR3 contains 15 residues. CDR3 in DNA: TGTGCCAGCAGCTTGGGAGGTGGGTGGAACACTGAAGCTTTCTTT. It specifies CASSLGGGWNTEAFF.

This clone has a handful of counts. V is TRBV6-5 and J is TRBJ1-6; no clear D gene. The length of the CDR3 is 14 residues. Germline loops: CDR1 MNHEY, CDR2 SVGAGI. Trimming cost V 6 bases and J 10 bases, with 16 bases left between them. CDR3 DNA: TGTGCCAGCAGCCCCGGGTCGTTCGGATCACCCCTCCACTTT. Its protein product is CASSPGSFGSPLHF.

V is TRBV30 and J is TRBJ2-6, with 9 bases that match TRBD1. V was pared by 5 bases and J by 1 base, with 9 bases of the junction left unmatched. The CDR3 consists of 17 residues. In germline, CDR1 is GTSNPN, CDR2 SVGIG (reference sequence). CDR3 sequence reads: CAWSRDRVRSGANVLTF. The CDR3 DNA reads TGTGCCTGGTCTAGGGACAGGGTTCGATCTGGGGCCAACGTCCTGACTTTC.

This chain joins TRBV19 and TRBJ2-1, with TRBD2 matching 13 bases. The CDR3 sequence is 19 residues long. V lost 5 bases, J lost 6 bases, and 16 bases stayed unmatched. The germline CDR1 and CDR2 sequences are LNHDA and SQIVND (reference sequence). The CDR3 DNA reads TGTGCCAGTAGTTCCCCGGGACTAGCGGGAAAAGGACTGGGCAATGAGCAGTTCTTC. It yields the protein CASSSPGLAGKGLGNEQFF.

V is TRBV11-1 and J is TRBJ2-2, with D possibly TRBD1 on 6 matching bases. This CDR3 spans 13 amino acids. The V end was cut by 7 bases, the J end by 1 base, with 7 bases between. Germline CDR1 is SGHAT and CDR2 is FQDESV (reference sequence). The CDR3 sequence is CASKDRNTGELFF. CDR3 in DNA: TGTGCCAGCAAGGACAGGAACACCGGGGAGCTGTTTTTT.

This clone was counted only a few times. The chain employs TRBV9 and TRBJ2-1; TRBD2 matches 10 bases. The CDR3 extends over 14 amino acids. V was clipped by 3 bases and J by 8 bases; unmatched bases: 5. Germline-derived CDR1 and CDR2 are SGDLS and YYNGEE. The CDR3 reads CASSAWTSGYEQFF. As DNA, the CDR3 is TGTGCCAGCAGCGCATGGACTAGCGGCTATGAGCAGTTCTTC.

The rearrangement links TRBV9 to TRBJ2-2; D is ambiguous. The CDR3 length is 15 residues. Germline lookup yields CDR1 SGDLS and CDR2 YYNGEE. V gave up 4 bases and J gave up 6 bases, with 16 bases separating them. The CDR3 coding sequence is TGTGCCAGCAGCCTAACCACATTTCCGGCCGGGGAGCTGTTTTTT. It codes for CASSLTTFPAGELFF. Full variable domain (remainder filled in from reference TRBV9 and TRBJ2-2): DSGVTQTPKHLITATGQRVTLRCSPRSGDLSVYWYQQSLDQGLQFLIQYYNGEERAKGNILERFSAQQFPDLHSELNLSSLELGDSALYFCASSLTTFPAGELFFGEGSRLTVL.

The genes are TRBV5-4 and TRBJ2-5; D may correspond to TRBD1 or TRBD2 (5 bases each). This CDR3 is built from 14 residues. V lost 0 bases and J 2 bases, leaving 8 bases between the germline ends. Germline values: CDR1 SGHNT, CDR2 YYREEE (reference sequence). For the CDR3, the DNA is TGTGCCAGCAGCTTGGCAGGGAGACAAGAGACCCAGTACTTC. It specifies CASSLAGRQETQYF.

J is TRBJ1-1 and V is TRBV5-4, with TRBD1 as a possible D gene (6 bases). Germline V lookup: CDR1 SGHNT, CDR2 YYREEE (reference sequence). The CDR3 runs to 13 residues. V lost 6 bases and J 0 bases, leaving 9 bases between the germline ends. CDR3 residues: CASNTGLNTEAFF. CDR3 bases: TGTGCCAGCAACACAGGGTTGAACACTGAAGCTTTCTTT.

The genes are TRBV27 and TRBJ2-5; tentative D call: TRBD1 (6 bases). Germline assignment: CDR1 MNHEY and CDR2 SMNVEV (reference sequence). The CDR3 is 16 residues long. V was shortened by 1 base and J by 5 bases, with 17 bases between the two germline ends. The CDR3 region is CASSLYGQGIGETQYF. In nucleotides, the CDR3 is TGTGCCAGCAGTTTATACGGCCAGGGGATAGGTGAGACCCAGTACTTC.

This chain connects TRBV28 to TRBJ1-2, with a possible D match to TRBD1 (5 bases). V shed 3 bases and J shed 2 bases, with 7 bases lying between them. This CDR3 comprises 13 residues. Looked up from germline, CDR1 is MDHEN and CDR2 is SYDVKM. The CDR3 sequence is CASSFRGNYGYTF. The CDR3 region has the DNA TGTGCCAGCAGTTTTAGGGGCAACTATGGCTACACCTTC.

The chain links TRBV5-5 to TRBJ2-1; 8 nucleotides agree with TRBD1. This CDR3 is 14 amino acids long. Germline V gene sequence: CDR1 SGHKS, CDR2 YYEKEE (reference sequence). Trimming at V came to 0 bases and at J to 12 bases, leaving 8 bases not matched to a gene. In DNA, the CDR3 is TGTGCCAGCAGCTTGGACCAGGGGGCTTGGGTGCAGTTCTTC. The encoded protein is CASSLDQGAWVQFF.

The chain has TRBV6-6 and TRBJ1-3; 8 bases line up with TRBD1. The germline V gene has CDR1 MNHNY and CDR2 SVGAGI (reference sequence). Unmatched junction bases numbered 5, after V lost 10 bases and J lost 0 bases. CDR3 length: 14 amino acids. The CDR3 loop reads CATGQGNSGNTIYF. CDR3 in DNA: TGTGCCACCGGACAGGGAAACTCTGGAAACACCATATATTTT.

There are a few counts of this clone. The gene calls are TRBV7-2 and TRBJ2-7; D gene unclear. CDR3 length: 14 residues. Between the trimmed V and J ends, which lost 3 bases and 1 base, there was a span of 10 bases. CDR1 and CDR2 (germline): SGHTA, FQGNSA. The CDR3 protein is CASSFQEKSYEQYF. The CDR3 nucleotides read TGTGCCAGCAGCTTTCAGGAGAAGTCCTACGAGCAGTACTTC.

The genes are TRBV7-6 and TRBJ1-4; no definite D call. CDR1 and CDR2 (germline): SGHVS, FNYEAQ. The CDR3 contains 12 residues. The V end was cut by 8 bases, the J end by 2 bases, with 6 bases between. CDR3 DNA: TGTGCCAGCGGGCCGACTAATGAAAAACTGTTTTTT. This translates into CASGPTNEKLFF.

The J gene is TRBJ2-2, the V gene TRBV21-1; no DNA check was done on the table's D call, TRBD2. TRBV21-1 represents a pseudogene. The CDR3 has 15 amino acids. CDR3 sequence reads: CASSKLETYTGELFF. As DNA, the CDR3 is TGTGCCAGCAGCAAACTGGAGACGTACACCGGGGAGCTGTTTTTT.

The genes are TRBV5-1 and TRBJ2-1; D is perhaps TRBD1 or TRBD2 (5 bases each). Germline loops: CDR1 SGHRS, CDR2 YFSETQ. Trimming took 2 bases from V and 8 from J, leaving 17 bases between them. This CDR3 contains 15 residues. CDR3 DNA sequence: TGCGCCAGCAGCTTACACCCCGGGGCGGACGATGAGCAGTTCTTC. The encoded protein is CASSLHPGADDEQFF.